This TCR beta chain is from a study of blood T cell repertoires in COVID-19. Study at large: The United States, Italy and Spain were the sources of the acute and convalescent COVID-19 samples. Sources were T cells, B-cell-depleted T cells, or PBMCs; the material itself was cDNA or gDNA.

This CDR3 has 14 residues. Trimming took off 1 base at V and 2 bases at J, with 9 bases between the two ends. From germline, CDR1 is LNHNV and CDR2 YYDKDF (reference sequence). Using immunoSEQ multiplex PCR, the repertoire was profiled, and TCRdb retains in-frame clones only, with some absent. The profile shows some 300,000 clones, about 90% of them singletons. Material for sequencing was peripheral blood. The receptor was isolated from a woman aged 40 to 50 with COVID-19, enrolled during active disease. The genes are TRBV15 and TRBJ2-7; a weak D match, TRBD2 (6 bases). The CDR3 DNA sequence: TGTGCCACCAGCAGAGCAGGAGGGGCCTACGAGCAGTACTTC. This encodes CATSRAGGAYEQYF.